This T cell receptor (beta chain) was documented in a study of cytomegalovirus exposure and HLA in healthy donors. J gave up 2 bases and V 5 bases, and 6 bases lay outside the gene matches. CDR1 is GTSNPN and CDR2 is SVGIG in the germline V gene (reference sequence). This CDR3 comprises 14 residues. Primers: 60 Vbeta forward and 13 Jbeta reverse. The table came from immunoSEQ multiplex PCR; TCRdb's copy has only in-frame clones and leaves some out. Here the sample spans roughly 100,000 clones, around 77% being singletons. This chain uses TRBV30 with TRBJ1-3; 7 positions agree with TRBD1. Sequenced: PBMCs. The origin of this receptor is a male donor in good health and CMV-seropositive. CDR3 nucleotides: TGTGCCTGGGTACACAGGGGAACTGGAAACACCATATATTTT. This translates into CAWVHRGTGNTIYF.